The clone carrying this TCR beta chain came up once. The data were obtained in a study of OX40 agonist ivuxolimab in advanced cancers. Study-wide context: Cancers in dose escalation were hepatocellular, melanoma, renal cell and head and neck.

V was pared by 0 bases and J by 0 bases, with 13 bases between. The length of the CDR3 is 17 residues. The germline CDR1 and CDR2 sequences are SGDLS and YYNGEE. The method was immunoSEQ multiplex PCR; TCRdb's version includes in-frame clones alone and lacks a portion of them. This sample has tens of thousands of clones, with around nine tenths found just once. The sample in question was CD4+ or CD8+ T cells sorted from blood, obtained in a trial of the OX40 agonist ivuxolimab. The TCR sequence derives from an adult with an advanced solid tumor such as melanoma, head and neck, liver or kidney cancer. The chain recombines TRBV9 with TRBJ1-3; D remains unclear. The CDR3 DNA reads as TGTGCCAGCAGCGTAGCTGGGGATAGAATCTCTGGAAACACCATATATTTT. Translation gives CASSVAGDRISGNTIYF.